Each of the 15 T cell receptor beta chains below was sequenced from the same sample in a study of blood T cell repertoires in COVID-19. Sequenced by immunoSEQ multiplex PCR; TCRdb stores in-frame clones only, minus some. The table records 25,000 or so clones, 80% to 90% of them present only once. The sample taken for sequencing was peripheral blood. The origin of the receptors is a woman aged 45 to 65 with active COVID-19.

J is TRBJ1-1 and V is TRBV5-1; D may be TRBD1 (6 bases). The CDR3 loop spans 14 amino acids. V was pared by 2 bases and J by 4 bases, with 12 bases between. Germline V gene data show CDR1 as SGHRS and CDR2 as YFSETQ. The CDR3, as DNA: TGCGCCAGCAGCTTTGGGGGCGGATCCACTGAAGCTTTCTTT. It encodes CASSFGGGSTEAFF.

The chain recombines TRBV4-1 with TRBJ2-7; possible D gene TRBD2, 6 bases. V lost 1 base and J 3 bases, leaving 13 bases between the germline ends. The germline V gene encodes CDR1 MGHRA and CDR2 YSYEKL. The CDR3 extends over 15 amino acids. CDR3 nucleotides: TGCGCCAGCAGCCAAGGGAGCTGGGGGGACTACGAGCAGTACTTC. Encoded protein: CASSQGSWGDYEQYF.

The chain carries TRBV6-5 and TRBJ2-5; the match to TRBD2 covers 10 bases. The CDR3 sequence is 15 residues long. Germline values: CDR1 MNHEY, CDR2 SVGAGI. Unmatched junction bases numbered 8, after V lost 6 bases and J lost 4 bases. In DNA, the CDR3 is TGTGCCAGCAGCCTAGCGGGAGTCGGGGGAGAGACCCAGTACTTC. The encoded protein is CASSLAGVGGETQYF.

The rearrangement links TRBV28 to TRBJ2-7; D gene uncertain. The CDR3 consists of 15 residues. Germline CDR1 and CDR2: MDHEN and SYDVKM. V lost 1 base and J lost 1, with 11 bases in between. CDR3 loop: CASSLFPIGSYEQYF. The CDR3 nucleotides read TGTGCCAGCAGTTTATTCCCAATCGGGTCCTACGAGCAGTACTTC.

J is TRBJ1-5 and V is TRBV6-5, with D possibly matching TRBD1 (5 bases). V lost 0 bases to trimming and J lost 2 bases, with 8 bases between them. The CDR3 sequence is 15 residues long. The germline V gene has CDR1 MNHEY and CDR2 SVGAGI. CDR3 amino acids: CASSYSSGGNQPQHF. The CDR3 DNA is TGTGCCAGCAGTTACTCGTCGGGGGGCAATCAGCCCCAGCATTTT.

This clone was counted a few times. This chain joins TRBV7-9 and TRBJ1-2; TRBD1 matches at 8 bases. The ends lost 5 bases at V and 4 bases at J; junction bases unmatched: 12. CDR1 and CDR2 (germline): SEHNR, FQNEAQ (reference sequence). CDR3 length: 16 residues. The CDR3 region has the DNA TGTGCCAGCAGCCCACCAAGGACAGGGAGTCTCTATGGCTACACCTTC. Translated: CASSPPRTGSLYGYTF.

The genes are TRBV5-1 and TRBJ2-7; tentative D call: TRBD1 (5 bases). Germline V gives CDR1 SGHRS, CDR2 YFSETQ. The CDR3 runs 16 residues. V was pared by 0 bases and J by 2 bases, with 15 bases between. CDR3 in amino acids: CASSLVVGVGAYEQYF. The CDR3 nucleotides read TGCGCCAGCAGCTTGGTCGTTGGCGTAGGGGCCTACGAGCAGTACTTC.

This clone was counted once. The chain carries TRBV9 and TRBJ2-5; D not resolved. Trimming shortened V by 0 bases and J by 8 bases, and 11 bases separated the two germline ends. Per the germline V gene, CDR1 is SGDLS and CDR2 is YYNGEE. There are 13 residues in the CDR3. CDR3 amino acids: CASSVEEGSTQYF. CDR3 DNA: TGTGCCAGCAGCGTAGAAGAAGGTAGCACCCAGTACTTC.

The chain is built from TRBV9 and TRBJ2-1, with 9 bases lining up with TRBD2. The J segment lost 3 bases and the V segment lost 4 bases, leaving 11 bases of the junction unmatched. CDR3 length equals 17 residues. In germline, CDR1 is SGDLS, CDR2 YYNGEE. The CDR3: CASSKRRLADYYNEQFF. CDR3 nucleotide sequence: TGTGCCAGCAGCAAACGACGACTAGCGGATTACTACAATGAGCAGTTCTTC. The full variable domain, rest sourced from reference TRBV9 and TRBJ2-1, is DSGVTQTPKHLITATGQRVTLRCSPRSGDLSVYWYQQSLDQGLQFLIQYYNGEERAKGNILERFSAQQFPDLHSELNLSSLELGDSALYFCASSKRRLADYYNEQFFGPGTRLTVL.

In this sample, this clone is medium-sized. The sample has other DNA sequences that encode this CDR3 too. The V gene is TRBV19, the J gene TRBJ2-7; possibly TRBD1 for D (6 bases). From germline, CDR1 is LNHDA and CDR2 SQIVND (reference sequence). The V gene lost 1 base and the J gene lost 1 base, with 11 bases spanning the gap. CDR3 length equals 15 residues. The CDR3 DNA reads TGTGCCAGTAGTATAGGTACAGGGCTGTCCTACGAGCAGTACTTC. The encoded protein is CASSIGTGLSYEQYF.

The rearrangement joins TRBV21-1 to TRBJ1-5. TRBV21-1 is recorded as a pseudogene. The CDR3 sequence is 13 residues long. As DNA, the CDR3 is TGTGCCAGCAGCCGGACTCGGGAGCAGCCCCAGCATTTT. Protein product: CASSRTREQPQHF.

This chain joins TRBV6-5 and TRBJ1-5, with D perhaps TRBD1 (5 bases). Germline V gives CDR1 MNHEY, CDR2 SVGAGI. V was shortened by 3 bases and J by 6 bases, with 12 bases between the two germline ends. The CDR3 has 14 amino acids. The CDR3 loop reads CASSYGGEGQPQHF. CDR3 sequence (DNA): TGTGCCAGCAGTTATGGGGGGGAAGGTCAGCCCCAGCATTTT.

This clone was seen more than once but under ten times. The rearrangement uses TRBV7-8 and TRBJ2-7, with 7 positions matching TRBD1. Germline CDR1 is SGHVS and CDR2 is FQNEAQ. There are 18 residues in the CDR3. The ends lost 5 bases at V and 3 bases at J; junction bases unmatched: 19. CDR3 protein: CASSTSAAGTAPNYEQYF. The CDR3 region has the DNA TGTGCCAGCAGCACCAGCGCGGCTGGGACAGCCCCTAACTACGAGCAGTACTTC.

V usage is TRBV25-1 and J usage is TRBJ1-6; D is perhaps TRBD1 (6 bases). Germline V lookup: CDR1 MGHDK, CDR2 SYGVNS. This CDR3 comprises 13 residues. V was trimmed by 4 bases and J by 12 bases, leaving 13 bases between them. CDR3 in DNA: TGTGCCAGCAGTGGTATCACAGGGAGACCCCTCCACTTT. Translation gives CASSGITGRPLHF.

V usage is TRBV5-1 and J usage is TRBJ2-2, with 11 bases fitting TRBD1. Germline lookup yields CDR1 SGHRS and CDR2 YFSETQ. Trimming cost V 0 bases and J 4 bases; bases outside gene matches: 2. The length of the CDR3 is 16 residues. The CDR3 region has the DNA TGCGCCAGCAGCTTGGGAGGGACAGGGGGCACCGGGGAGCTGTTTTTT. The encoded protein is CASSLGGTGGTGELFF. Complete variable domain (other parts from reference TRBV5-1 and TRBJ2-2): KAGVTQTPRYLIKTRGQQVTLSCSPISGHRSVSWYQQTPGQGLQFLFEYFSETQRNKGNFPGRFSGRQFSNSRSEMNVSTLELGDSALYLCASSLGGTGGTGELFFGEGSRLTVL.